The 24 T cell receptor beta chains below come from one sample, sequenced in a study of blood T cells in healthy people across ages. For the second PCR, which ran for 7 to 11 cycles, a sample-barcoded 5' primer and a J-beta primer mix were used. TCRdb fed the 5' RACE reads into MiXCR, producing one record per CDR3 protein. Found here are more than 800,000 distinct CDR3 sequences, less than 50% of them singletons; the top ten hold approximately 20%. Material: blood. The receptors shown here come from a woman aged 55-70 years in good health.

This clonotype was seen a few times. The rearrangement joins TRBV6-2 or TRBV6-3 to TRBJ2-7, with 8 nucleotides matching TRBD2. This CDR3 has 18 residues. The germline gives CDR1 MNHEY, CDR2 SVGEGT. Trimming at V came to 2 bases and at J to 3 bases, leaving 15 bases not matched to a gene. The DNA of the CDR3 is TGTGCCAGCAGTTACACCTTCGGGAGGGGCGCGGAGGGCTACGAGCAGTACTTC. This encodes CASSYTFGRGAEGYEQYF.

V is TRBV12-3 or TRBV12-4 and J is TRBJ1-2; D is possibly TRBD1 (6 bases). CDR3 size: 13 residues. V was clipped by 7 bases and J by 2 bases, with 11 bases between them. The CDR3 DNA reads as TGTGCCAGCACGGATCAGGGGAACTATGGCTACACCTTC. Translated: CASTDQGNYGYTF.

This rearrangement joins TRBV6-1 to TRBJ1-2, with D possibly being TRBD1 (5 bases). The CDR3 contains 14 residues. Germline V gene lookup returns CDR1 MNHNS and CDR2 SASEGT. Between the trimmed V and J ends, which lost 5 bases and 0 bases, there was a span of 10 bases. As DNA, the CDR3 is TGTGCCAGCAGTCGACAGTCCGCTAACTATGGCTACACCTTC. Encoded protein: CASSRQSANYGYTF.

This clonotype was observed a few times. The junction and the germline gene differ at one end; a read error may be behind it. This sequence joins TRBV4-1 and TRBJ2-4, with no clear D. The CDR3 length is 14 residues. Germline values: CDR1 MGHRA, CDR2 YSYEKL. The CDR3 coding sequence is TGCGCCAGCGGCCAAGAAGCAGCAGATCTGGAGCAGTACTTC. Residues: CASGQEAADLEQYF.

The chain couples TRBV20-1 to TRBJ2-7; D gene ambiguous. CDR3 length equals 11 residues. Germline CDR1 reads DFQATT; CDR2 reads SNEGSKA (reference sequence). Here the CDR3 reads CSQLLLDEQYF. The CDR3 region has the DNA TGCAGCCAGCTACTTCTCGACGAGCAGTACTTC.

The chain combines TRBV2 with TRBJ1-2, with D maybe TRBD1 (6 bases). CDR1 and CDR2 from the germline V gene are SNHLY and FYNNEI. This CDR3 contains 15 residues. Trimming removed 8 bases at V and 4 bases at J, with 20 bases between. CDR3 nucleotides: TGTGCCAGCCTAACTCCCAAACGGGGGCTCTATGGCTACACCTTC. This codes for CASLTPKRGLYGYTF.

This chain joins TRBV29-1 and TRBJ2-2; 10 bases align to TRBD1. The CDR3 runs to 18 residues. Germline V CDR1 and CDR2: SQVTM, ANQGSEA. J gave up 5 bases and V 7 bases, and 19 bases lay outside the gene matches. DNA for the CDR3: TGCAGCGCCCGAAGGCGTTTGGGACAGGGGTTCATTACCGGGGAGCTGTTTTTT. The encoded protein is CSARRRLGQGFITGELFF.

In this sample, this clonotype turned up a few times. The rearrangement links TRBV28 to TRBJ1-5; TRBD1 agrees at 12 bases. CDR1 is MDHEN, CDR2 SYDVKM, per germline. Trimming took 6 bases from V and 6 from J; bases not matched to a gene: 3. The CDR3 spans 14 residues. CDR3 DNA: TGTGCCAGCAGGGGACAGGGGGCGGGTCAGCCCCAGCATTTT. Encoded protein: CASRGQGAGQPQHF.

The rearrangement joins TRBV11-2 to TRBJ2-1, with 7 bases that match TRBD2. Trimming took 0 bases from V and 4 from J; bases not matched to a gene: 12. Germline V gene lookup returns CDR1 SGHAT and CDR2 FQNNGV. The CDR3 spans 18 residues. The CDR3: CASSLEFGGRATYNEQFF. The CDR3 DNA is TGTGCCAGCAGCTTAGAATTTGGGGGGAGGGCCACTTACAATGAGCAGTTCTTC.

The CDR3 loop is CASSLGEGAVREQYF. The DNA of the CDR3 is TGTGCCAGCAGCTTAGGGGAAGGAGCGGTTCGCGAGCAGTACTTC. V usage is TRBV11-2 and J usage is TRBJ2-7; tentatively, D is TRBD2 (5 bases). CDR1 and CDR2 (germline): SGHAT, FQNNGV. The V gene lost 1 base and the J gene lost 6 bases, with 16 bases spanning the gap. This CDR3 comprises 15 residues.

This chain uses TRBV4-1 with TRBJ2-7; D is possibly TRBD2 (6 bases). The CDR3 consists of 17 residues. Trimming removed 1 base from V and 3 bases from J, with 19 bases in between. CDR1 and CDR2 (germline): MGHRA, YSYEKL. The CDR3 protein is CASSQGSEGMANYEQYF. The CDR3 DNA follows: TGCGCCAGCAGCCAAGGTTCGGAGGGGATGGCAAACTACGAGCAGTACTTC.

J is TRBJ2-7 and V is TRBV7-6; 9 bases agree with TRBD2. From germline, CDR1 is SGHVS and CDR2 FNYEAQ. The CDR3 runs 16 residues. After removal of 7 bases from V and 5 bases from J, the junction contained 15 bases not matched to a gene. The DNA for the CDR3 is TGTGCCAGCACCCTAGGATCGGCGGGAGGGGAAAACGAGCAGTACTTC. Translating gives CASTLGSAGGENEQYF.

The chain employs TRBV18 and TRBJ1-2; D is perhaps TRBD1 (6 bases). The V gene lost 5 bases and the J gene lost 4 bases, with 17 bases spanning the gap. The germline gives CDR1 KGHSH, CDR2 LQKENI. CDR3 length: 15 residues. The CDR3 is CASSDRTGLGYGYTF. DNA of the CDR3: TGTGCCAGCTCAGACCGTACAGGGTTGGGCTATGGCTACACCTTC.

J is TRBJ2-3 and V is TRBV27; D may be TRBD2 (6 bases). Germline values: CDR1 MNHEY, CDR2 SMNVEV (reference sequence). This CDR3 is built from 14 residues. Trimming took off 5 bases at V and 6 bases at J, with 15 bases between the two ends. The CDR3 spells CASSVTTRSDTQYF. In DNA form, the CDR3 reads TGTGCCAGCAGTGTCACGACTAGGAGCGATACGCAGTATTTT.

This sequence joins TRBV28 and TRBJ2-5; tentative D call: TRBD2 (6 bases). The germline V gene encodes CDR1 MDHEN and CDR2 SYDVKM. Trimming removed 4 bases from V and 7 bases from J, with 22 bases in between. This CDR3 is built from 16 residues. DNA for the CDR3: TGTGCCAGCAGTTCGATGGGACTGGGGGTCCCGGGGACCCAGTACTTC. Its translation is CASSSMGLGVPGTQYF.

The chain has TRBV10-3 and TRBJ2-1; TRBD2 matches 8 bases. Germline V gene lookup returns CDR1 ENHRY and CDR2 SYGVKD. Unmatched junction bases numbered 6, after V lost 2 bases and J lost 6 bases. The CDR3 contains 15 residues. CDR3 nucleotide sequence: TGTGCCATCAGTGAGCTTAGCGGGACGGGCAATGAGCAGTTCTTC. It yields the protein CAISELSGTGNEQFF.

The V call is TRBV12-3 or TRBV12-4, the J call TRBJ1-2, with 8 bases identical to TRBD1. This CDR3 contains 15 residues. Unmatched junction bases numbered 7, after V lost 7 bases and J lost 0 bases. In nucleotides, the CDR3 is TGTGCCAGCACCTCTCTGACAGGGGCTAACTATGGCTACACCTTC. Translating gives CASTSLTGANYGYTF.

The chain recombines TRBV30 with TRBJ2-1, with TRBD2 matching over 11 bases. Looked up from germline, CDR1 is GTSNPN and CDR2 is SVGIG (reference sequence). CDR3 length equals 14 residues. With V trimmed by 4 bases and J by 9 bases, 8 bases remained unmatched. The CDR3 reads CAWNSGRAGGEQFF. The CDR3 DNA is TGTGCCTGGAATAGCGGGAGGGCCGGGGGTGAGCAGTTCTTC. Variable domain in full (rest from reference TRBV30 and TRBJ2-1): SQTIHQWPATLVQPVGSPLSLECTVEGTSNPNLYWYRQAAGRGLQLLFYSVGIGQISSEVPQNLSASRPQDRQFILSSKKLLLSDSGFYLCAWNSGRAGGEQFFGPGTRLTVL.

This rearrangement joins TRBV12-3 or TRBV12-4 to TRBJ2-6; D uncertain. CDR3 length: 14 amino acids. The CDR3 is CVTTPHSGANVLTF. The CDR3 DNA follows: TGTGTCACCACACCGCACTCTGGGGCCAACGTCCTGACTTTC.

This clonotype has just a few counts. V is TRBV7-3 and J is TRBJ1-6; D is unclear. V was shortened by 3 bases and J by 9 bases, with 12 bases between the two germline ends. The CDR3 is made up of 14 amino acids. Germline-derived CDR1 and CDR2 are SGHTA and FQGTGA. As DNA, the CDR3 is TGTGCCAGCAGCTTTCGGGCTAGTGGTTCACCCCTCCACTTT. Translating it yields CASSFRASGSPLHF.

The chain recombines TRBV10-3 with TRBJ1-2; D unclear. The V end was cut by 3 bases, the J end by 3 bases, with 20 bases between. The CDR3 is made up of 17 amino acids. Germline-derived CDR1 and CDR2 are ENHRY and SYGVKD. In nucleotides, the CDR3 is TGTGCCATCAGTGATTCTCGTGTAACGGAACTGGACTATGGCTACACCTTC. This encodes CAISDSRVTELDYGYTF.

This clonotype was observed a few times. The chain links TRBV21-1 to TRBJ1-2; TRBD1 was called by the table and not checked on the DNA. TRBV21-1 is labeled a pseudogene. The CDR3 runs 16 residues. The CDR3: CASSRQGAQNPYGYTF. CDR3 sequence (DNA): TGTGCCAGCAGCAGGCAGGGGGCACAGAATCCCTATGGCTACACCTTC.

Concerning this clonotype: It may be a read error: a sequence one base away is much more abundant. The CDR3 spells CAGSPLMDRGRKFF. The CDR3 DNA reads TGTGCCGGCAGCCCGCTGATGGACAGGGGAAGAAAGTTCTTC. The chain combines TRBV14 with TRBJ2-1, with TRBD1 matching 9 bases. The CDR3 contains 14 residues. CDR1 is SGHDN, CDR2 FVKESK, per germline.

In this sample, this clonotype turned up many times. This chain uses TRBV12-3 or TRBV12-4 with TRBJ2-1, with D possibly being TRBD1 (6 bases). V lost 5 bases, J lost 7 bases, and 12 bases lay in between. This CDR3 region has 13 residues. CDR3 nucleotides: TGTGCCAGCAGTGTCAGGGGTGGGAATGAGCAGTTCTTC. This translates into CASSVRGGNEQFF.